A selection of T cell receptor beta chains follows, all from one sample in a study of naive and memory T cell subsets. TCRdb recomputed calls from the 5' RACE reads with MiXCR, one row per CDR3 protein. The profile shows under 25,000 distinct CDR3 sequences, approximately 3.9% of them singletons. The receptors derive from a male donor in good health. Each CDR3 is given with its conserved first and last residue.

v_gene	j_gene	CDR3aa
TRBV10-3	TRBJ2-3	CAISDGQGKGDTQYF
TRBV28	TRBJ2-3	CASSQAGSTDTQYF
TRBV4-3	TRBJ2-7	CASSQDRTYEQYF
TRBV20-1	TRBJ1-3	CSATRQGGSSGNTIYF
TRBV6-1	TRBJ2-5	CATWDGYETQYF
TRBV28	TRBJ1-6	CASSLTDSSYNSPLHF
TRBV14	TRBJ1-2	CASSQEFQGYGYTF
TRBV14	TRBJ2-5	CASSQTTGLGETQYF
TRBV20-1	TRBJ1-5	CSASSQGANQPQHF
TRBV19	TRBJ2-2	CASREVRILDTGELFF
TRBV11-2	TRBJ2-1	CASSTDRSDEQFF
TRBV29-1	TRBJ2-5	CSVEGLEGTQYF
TRBV5-1	TRBJ2-2	CASSLSTSGLLGTGELFF
TRBV5-1	TRBJ2-7	CASSLLTGGSYEQYF
TRBV7-2	TRBJ1-1	CASSSRTGGHTEAFF
TRBV5-4	TRBJ2-3	CASSWGTGVTDTQYF
TRBV6-6	TRBJ2-3	CASSYGGLAGGLDTQYF
TRBV5-1	TRBJ2-7	CASSVTGGHEQYF
TRBV20-1	TRBJ1-1	CSALEAGELKAFF
TRBV7-9	TRBJ1-1	CASSLVGQSEAFF
TRBV18	TRBJ2-5	CASSPPGQTVETQYF
TRBV7-9	TRBJ2-5	CASSLPSTSGRPSGETQYF
TRBV7-2	TRBJ2-7	CASSDRGSGRSSYEQYF
TRBV3-1	TRBJ2-6	CASSQDSGSGANVLTF
TRBV6-2/TRBV6-3	TRBJ2-2	CASKILLVTGELFF
TRBV24-1	TRBJ2-2	CATRAPTGELFF
TRBV10-3	TRBJ1-1	CAISESGMNTEAFF
TRBV7-2	TRBJ2-3	CASSRRTGNTDTQYF
TRBV6-6	TRBJ2-3	CASSSRQNPITDTQYF
TRBV4-1	TRBJ1-1	CASSQDYTGGTEAFF
TRBV28	TRBJ2-4	CASSLSSGLRDKNIQYF
TRBV7-9	TRBJ2-1	CASSPPGLAGLNEQFF
TRBV27	TRBJ2-2	CASKVTQNTGELFF
TRBV11-2	TRBJ2-7	CASSSDQTGTAYEQYF
TRBV12-3/TRBV12-4	TRBJ2-1	CASLAGSGAYNEQFF
TRBV6-5	TRBJ1-1	CASSYLGTGMNTEAFF
TRBV18	TRBJ1-6	CASSPIGGNSPLHF
TRBV12-5	TRBJ2-3	CASAMGLLDTQYF
TRBV30	TRBJ1-2	CAWGNYGYTF
TRBV7-2	TRBJ2-3	CASSLDFPGGGDTQYF
TRBV5-1	TRBJ2-2	CASSLVAGEGSGELFF
TRBV6-1	TRBJ2-3	CASSRGTSGPDTQYF
TRBV6-2/TRBV6-3	TRBJ2-7	CASSYGTGRTYEQYF
TRBV5-1	TRBJ1-2	CASSSIGNYGYTF
TRBV20-1	TRBJ2-3	CSALDRAFTTDTQYF
TRBV10-3	TRBJ2-5	CAIRGGVQETQYF
TRBV13	TRBJ2-2	CASSLRQAGELFF